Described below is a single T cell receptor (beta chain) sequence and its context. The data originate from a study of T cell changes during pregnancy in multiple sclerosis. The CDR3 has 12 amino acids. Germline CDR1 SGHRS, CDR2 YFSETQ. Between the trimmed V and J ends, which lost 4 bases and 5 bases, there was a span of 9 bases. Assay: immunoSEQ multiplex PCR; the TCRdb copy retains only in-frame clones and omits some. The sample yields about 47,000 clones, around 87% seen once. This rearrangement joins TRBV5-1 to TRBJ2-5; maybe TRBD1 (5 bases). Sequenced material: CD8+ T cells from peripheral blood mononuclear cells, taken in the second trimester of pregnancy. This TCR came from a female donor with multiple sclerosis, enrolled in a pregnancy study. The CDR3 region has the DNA TGCGCCAGCAGCGGGGCTGGCGAGACCCAGTACTTC. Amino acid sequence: CASSGAGETQYF.